The clone carrying this T cell receptor beta chain was found a few times. The use of a sample-barcoded 5' primer and a J-beta primer mix characterized a second PCR of roughly 6 to 11 cycles. A tag from a template-switch adaptor with 12 random nucleotides marked each cDNA molecule. TCRdb fed the 5' RACE reads into MiXCR, producing one record per CDR3 protein. This table holds about 800,000 distinct CDR3 sequences, more than 20% found once. The sample belongs to a study of blood T cells in healthy people across ages. The CDR3 covers 14 residues. V lost 6 bases and J 0 bases, leaving 9 bases between the germline ends. Germline V gene sequence: CDR1 SGHRS, CDR2 YFSETQ. These data also featured in a second study, about T cells of mothers and their children. That paper states: Second-PCR amplification with M1S added sample barcodes and 2-4 random nucleotides. Overlap measured in related mother-child pairs was slightly, non-significantly higher than in unrelated pairs.

This chain joins TRBV5-1 and TRBJ1-4; D ambiguous. This TCR came from a boy aged 5-17 years in good health. The specimen sequenced was blood. The CDR3 spells CASNLSPTNEKLFF. Here the CDR3 DNA reads TGCGCCAGCAATCTTTCGCCAACTAATGAAAAACTGTTTTTT.